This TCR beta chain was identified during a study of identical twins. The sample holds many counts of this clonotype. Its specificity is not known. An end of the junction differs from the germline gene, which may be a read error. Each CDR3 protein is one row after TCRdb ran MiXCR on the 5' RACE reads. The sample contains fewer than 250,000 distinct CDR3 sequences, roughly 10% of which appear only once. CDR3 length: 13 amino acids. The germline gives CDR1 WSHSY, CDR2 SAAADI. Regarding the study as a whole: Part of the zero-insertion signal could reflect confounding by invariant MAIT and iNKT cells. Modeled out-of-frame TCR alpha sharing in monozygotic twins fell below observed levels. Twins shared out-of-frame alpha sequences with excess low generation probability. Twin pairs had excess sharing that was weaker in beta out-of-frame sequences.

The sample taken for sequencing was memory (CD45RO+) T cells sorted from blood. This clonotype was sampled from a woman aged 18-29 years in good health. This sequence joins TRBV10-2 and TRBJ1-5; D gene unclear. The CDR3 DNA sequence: TGCGCCAGCAGTGAGGAATCCCATCATCCCCAGCATTTT. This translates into CASSEESHHPQHF.